A selection of T cell receptor beta chains follows, all from one sample in a study of blood T cell repertoires in COVID-19. The table came from immunoSEQ multiplex PCR; TCRdb's copy has only in-frame clones and leaves some out. Among approximately 170,000 clones, less than 85% were seen once, and the ten largest hold 12%. Source material: peripheral blood. Receptor source: a woman aged 50 to 65 with acute or convalescent COVID-19. The CDR3 runs from the conserved cysteine through the conserved F or W. A D gene is named only where the DNA matches it firmly. The size entry is marked missing in some rows and otherwise reads once, few, many or a size class.

CDR3nt: TGTGCCAGTAGTATAGATCACGGGAGGGCAGGCAATGAGCAGTTCTTC
CDR3aa: CASSIDHGRAGNEQFF
v_gene: TRBV19
abundance: -
j_gene: TRBJ2-1
len: 16
d_gene: TRBD2

CDR3nt: TGTGCCACCAGTGTGCATGGACAGGGGGACACCGGGGAGCTGTTTTTT
CDR3aa: CATSVHGQGDTGELFF
v_gene: TRBV24-1
abundance: -
j_gene: TRBJ2-2
len: 16
d_gene: TRBD1

CDR3nt: TGTGCCAGCAGTTACTCGACAGGGAACTATGGCTACACCTTC
CDR3aa: CASSYSTGNYGYTF
v_gene: TRBV6-5
abundance: few
j_gene: TRBJ1-2
len: 14
d_gene: TRBD1

CDR3nt: TGTGCCTTAGACCGAAACGGAGAGGGTTCACCCCTCCACTTT
CDR3aa: CALDRNGEGSPLHF
v_gene: TRBV30
abundance: -
j_gene: TRBJ1-6
len: 14
d_gene: -

CDR3nt: TGTGCCAGCAGCTTAGAGGGTTTAGGGGGCGCCGAGCAGTACTTC
CDR3aa: CASSLEGLGGAEQYF
v_gene: TRBV11-2
abundance: -
j_gene: TRBJ2-7
len: 15
d_gene: TRBD1

CDR3nt: TGTGCCAGCAGTTTAAGGTCGCCTAGCGGGGGCTACGAGCAGTACTTC
CDR3aa: CASSLRSPSGGYEQYF
v_gene: TRBV27
abundance: -
j_gene: TRBJ2-7
len: 16
d_gene: TRBD2

CDR3nt: TGTGCCAGCAGCCCCTCCGGGACAGGGTGGGAAGAGACCCAGTACTTC
CDR3aa: CASSPSGTGWEETQYF
v_gene: TRBV28
abundance: -
j_gene: TRBJ2-5
len: 16
d_gene: TRBD1

CDR3nt: TGTGCCTGGAGTGTACAGGGGCTCGGCGAGCAGTACTTC
CDR3aa: CAWSVQGLGEQYF
v_gene: TRBV30
abundance: -
j_gene: TRBJ2-7
len: 13
d_gene: TRBD1

CDR3nt: TGTGCCAGCACTCCGGGACAGGGGAGAAATGGCTACACCTTC
CDR3aa: CASTPGQGRNGYTF
v_gene: TRBV27
abundance: many
j_gene: TRBJ1-2
len: 14
d_gene: TRBD1

CDR3nt: TGTGCCAGCTCACCGGGACTCACTGGAAACACCATATATTTT
CDR3aa: CASSPGLTGNTIYF
v_gene: TRBV18
abundance: -
j_gene: TRBJ1-3
len: 14
d_gene: -

CDR3nt: TGTGCCAGCAGCCAGGGGACTAGCGGGAGGGTACGGGAGACCCAGTACTTC
CDR3aa: CASSQGTSGRVRETQYF
v_gene: TRBV7-2
abundance: -
j_gene: TRBJ2-5
len: 17
d_gene: TRBD2

CDR3nt: TGTGCCAGCAGCCCGCGACTGAGCCAAGAGACCCAGTACTTC
CDR3aa: CASSPRLSQETQYF
v_gene: TRBV7-9
abundance: -
j_gene: TRBJ2-5
len: 14
d_gene: -

CDR3nt: TGTGCCACCAGTGATTCCCTTTACGCGGGGAGCACAGATACGCAGTATTTT
CDR3aa: CATSDSLYAGSTDTQYF
v_gene: TRBV24-1
abundance: -
j_gene: TRBJ2-3
len: 17
d_gene: -

CDR3nt: TGTGCCAGCAGCGCCTCTATGGGACTCGGCTTGGGGGATGAGCAGTTCTTC
CDR3aa: CASSASMGLGLGDEQFF
v_gene: TRBV11-3
abundance: -
j_gene: TRBJ2-1
len: 17
d_gene: -

CDR3nt: TGTGCCAGCAGTCCTAGGACACCCTCCCGCTCCTATAATTCACCCCTCCACTTT
CDR3aa: CASSPRTPSRSYNSPLHF
v_gene: TRBV27
abundance: -
j_gene: TRBJ1-6
len: 18
d_gene: -

CDR3nt: TGTGCCAGCAGCTTAAACGCAGGGTTCAATCAGCCCCAGCATTTT
CDR3aa: CASSLNAGFNQPQHF
v_gene: TRBV7-6
abundance: -
j_gene: TRBJ1-5
len: 15
d_gene: -

CDR3nt: TGTGCCAGCAGTGAAGCGGGCCTAGCGGGAAATTCCTACGAGCAGTACTTC
CDR3aa: CASSEAGLAGNSYEQYF
v_gene: TRBV2
abundance: -
j_gene: TRBJ2-7
len: 17
d_gene: TRBD2

CDR3nt: TGTGCCAGCAGCTTAACAAGAGACAGGGGCGATGAGCAGTTCTTC
CDR3aa: CASSLTRDRGDEQFF
v_gene: TRBV7-2
abundance: -
j_gene: TRBJ2-1
len: 15
d_gene: TRBD1

CDR3nt: TGTGCCAGCACCTTTCAGGGGTCGGATGAAAAACTGTTTTTT
CDR3aa: CASTFQGSDEKLFF
v_gene: TRBV9
abundance: -
j_gene: TRBJ1-4
len: 14
d_gene: -

CDR3nt: TGTGCCAGCAGTTCTACCGGGACAGGGAGCTCCTACGAGCAGTACTTC
CDR3aa: CASSSTGTGSSYEQYF
v_gene: TRBV27
abundance: -
j_gene: TRBJ2-7
len: 16
d_gene: TRBD1

CDR3nt: TGTGCCAGCAGTCTTGACAGGGTGAACAATCAGCCCCAGCATTTT
CDR3aa: CASSLDRVNNQPQHF
v_gene: TRBV27
abundance: -
j_gene: TRBJ1-5
len: 15
d_gene: TRBD1

CDR3nt: TGTGCCAGCAGCCCGCGGACAGGGTTAACCTACGAGCAGTACTTC
CDR3aa: CASSPRTGLTYEQYF
v_gene: TRBV14
abundance: -
j_gene: TRBJ2-7
len: 15
d_gene: TRBD1

CDR3nt: TGCGCCAGCAGTAAACCGACTAGCGGGAGGGCCGACACCGGGGAGCTGTTTTTT
CDR3aa: CASSKPTSGRADTGELFF
v_gene: TRBV10-2
abundance: few
j_gene: TRBJ2-2
len: 18
d_gene: TRBD2

CDR3nt: TGTGCCTGGAGCTGGACTAGCGGGAGCCTGGAGCAGTACTTC
CDR3aa: CAWSWTSGSLEQYF
v_gene: TRBV30
abundance: -
j_gene: TRBJ2-7
len: 14
d_gene: TRBD2

CDR3nt: TGTGCCAGCAGCTTAGGGACTAGCGGGAGGGCCGCAGATACGCAGTATTTT
CDR3aa: CASSLGTSGRAADTQYF
v_gene: TRBV11-2
abundance: -
j_gene: TRBJ2-3
len: 17
d_gene: TRBD2

CDR3nt: TGTGCCAGCAGCGCAGGGACAGTCTTCCAAGAGACCCAGTACTTC
CDR3aa: CASSAGTVFQETQYF
v_gene: TRBV7-2
abundance: -
j_gene: TRBJ2-5
len: 15
d_gene: TRBD1

CDR3nt: TGTGCCAGCAGCGTAGGGCCTAGCGGGTGGGATAGGGTCGATACGCAGTATTTT
CDR3aa: CASSVGPSGWDRVDTQYF
v_gene: TRBV9
abundance: -
j_gene: TRBJ2-3
len: 18
d_gene: TRBD2

CDR3nt: TGTGCCAGCAGCTTGGGGACTAGCGGGGCCCTTAGCAATGAGCAGTTCTTC
CDR3aa: CASSLGTSGALSNEQFF
v_gene: TRBV5-4
abundance: -
j_gene: TRBJ2-1
len: 17
d_gene: TRBD2

CDR3nt: TGTGCCAGTAGTATCACTGGCAGGGGAAGTCCAGATACGCAGTATTTT
CDR3aa: CASSITGRGSPDTQYF
v_gene: TRBV19
abundance: few
j_gene: TRBJ2-3
len: 16
d_gene: -

CDR3nt: TGTGCCACCGCCAAAGGGGGCGCTGAGCAGTTCTTC
CDR3aa: CATAKGGAEQFF
v_gene: TRBV24-1
abundance: -
j_gene: TRBJ2-1
len: 12
d_gene: TRBD1

CDR3nt: TGTGCCATCAGCCCAAGGGGGCCGGAGACAAGCAATGAGCAGTTCTTC
CDR3aa: CAISPRGPETSNEQFF
v_gene: TRBV10-3
abundance: -
j_gene: TRBJ2-1
len: 16
d_gene: TRBD1

CDR3nt: TGTGCCAGCAGCCAAGTCCAATATGGCTACACCTTC
CDR3aa: CASSQVQYGYTF
v_gene: TRBV14
abundance: -
j_gene: TRBJ1-2
len: 12
d_gene: -

CDR3nt: TGTGCCAGCAGGGTACAGGGCAAGTACGAGCAGTACTTC
CDR3aa: CASRVQGKYEQYF
v_gene: TRBV6-5
abundance: -
j_gene: TRBJ2-7
len: 13
d_gene: -

CDR3nt: TGTGCCAGCTCACCACCGCAGGGAATTAACTATGGCTACACCTTC
CDR3aa: CASSPPQGINYGYTF
v_gene: TRBV18
abundance: few
j_gene: TRBJ1-2
len: 15
d_gene: -

CDR3nt: TGTGCCAGCCGACGACTCCAACTCACTGAAGCTTTCTTT
CDR3aa: CASRRLQLTEAFF
v_gene: TRBV18
abundance: once
j_gene: TRBJ1-1
len: 13
d_gene: -

CDR3nt: TGTGCCAGCACCTCCGGCAGGGTCAATGGCTACACCTTC
CDR3aa: CASTSGRVNGYTF
v_gene: TRBV12-3/TRBV12-4
abundance: -
j_gene: TRBJ1-2
len: 13
d_gene: -

CDR3nt: TGTGCCTGGAGTGTAGGTGGTGGGGGACAGGGCCACGAGCAGTACTTC
CDR3aa: CAWSVGGGGQGHEQYF
v_gene: TRBV30
abundance: -
j_gene: TRBJ2-7
len: 16
d_gene: TRBD1

CDR3nt: TGTGCCAGCAGCTTCATAGGGACTAGCGGCTACAATGAGCAGTTCTTC
CDR3aa: CASSFIGTSGYNEQFF
v_gene: TRBV5-5
abundance: -
j_gene: TRBJ2-1
len: 16
d_gene: TRBD2

CDR3nt: TGTGCCAGCAGGAACTACTCAACTAATGAAAAACTGTTTTTT
CDR3aa: CASRNYSTNEKLFF
v_gene: TRBV6-5
abundance: once
j_gene: TRBJ1-4
len: 14
d_gene: -

CDR3nt: TGTGCCAGCAGCCAAGATTCGGGAAAGAGCACAGATACGCAGTATTTT
CDR3aa: CASSQDSGKSTDTQYF
v_gene: TRBV14
abundance: -
j_gene: TRBJ2-3
len: 16
d_gene: -